This TCR beta chain was obtained from a study of blood T cell repertoires in COVID-19. Original processing notes: Amplification of reference gene primers was used by the study to estimate nucleated cell counts. Clones were read by immunoSEQ multiplex PCR, and TCRdb kept only the in-frame ones, dropping some. The V and J calls and clone size were taken over from that table, and D and trimming were inferred from the DNA. The repertoire has 150,000 to 200,000 clones, about 79% of them found once; the top ten carry around 15%. Ages ranged from about 18 to 89 years, with residence in fewer than 25 US areas. Symptom resolution, clearance, or two negative PCRs marked donors in Cohort 3 as recovered. The receptor was isolated from a man aged 45-60 years who had recovered from COVID-19. The sample was PBMCs or T cells enriched from blood (not recorded which).

This CDR3 reads CASSEARQLRRNTEAFF. In nucleotides, the CDR3 is TGTGCCAGCAGTGAAGCGAGGCAACTCCGGAGGAACACTGAAGCTTTCTTT. The V and J genes are TRBV2 and TRBJ1-1; no clear D. The V end lost 0 bases, the J end lost 1 base, and 15 bases lay between the germline ends. CDR3 length: 17 residues. Germline values: CDR1 SNHLY, CDR2 FYNNEI.